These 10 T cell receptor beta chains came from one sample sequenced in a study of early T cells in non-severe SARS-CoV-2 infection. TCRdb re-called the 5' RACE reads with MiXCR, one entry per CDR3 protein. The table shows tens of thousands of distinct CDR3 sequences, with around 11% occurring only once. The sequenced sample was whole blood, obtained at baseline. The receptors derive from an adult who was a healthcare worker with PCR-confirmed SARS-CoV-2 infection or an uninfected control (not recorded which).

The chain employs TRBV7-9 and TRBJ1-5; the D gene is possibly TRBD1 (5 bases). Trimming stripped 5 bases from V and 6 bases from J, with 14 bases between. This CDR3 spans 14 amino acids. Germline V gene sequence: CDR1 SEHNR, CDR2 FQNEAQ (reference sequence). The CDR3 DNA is TGTGCCAGCAGCCTCACAGGAGTCTCTCAGCCCCAGCATTTT. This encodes CASSLTGVSQPQHF.

The chain's CDR3 is CASSLRLAGASVTDTQYF. In DNA, the CDR3 is TGTGCCAGCAGCTTACGCCTAGCGGGGGCCTCTGTCACAGATACGCAGTATTTT. The J gene is TRBJ2-3, the V gene TRBV7-2, with 10 bases that match TRBD2. CDR3 length: 18 residues. Germline trimming cut 2 bases from V and 2 bases from J; bases unmatched to any gene: 10. Germline V gene lookup returns CDR1 SGHTA and CDR2 FQGNSA. The full variable domain, completed using reference TRBV7-2 and TRBJ2-3, is GAGVSQSPSNKVTEKGKDVELRCDPISGHTALYWYRQSLGQGLEFLIYFQGNSAPDKSGLPSDRFSAERTGGSVSTLTIQRTQQEDSAVYLCASSLRLAGASVTDTQYFGPGTRLTVL.

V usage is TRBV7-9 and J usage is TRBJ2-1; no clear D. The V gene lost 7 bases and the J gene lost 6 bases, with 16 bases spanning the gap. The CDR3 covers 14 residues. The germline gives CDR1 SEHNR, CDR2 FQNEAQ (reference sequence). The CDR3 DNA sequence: TGTGCCAGCACCCCACCCGCAGGAACCAATGAGCAGTTCTTC. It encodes CASTPPAGTNEQFF.

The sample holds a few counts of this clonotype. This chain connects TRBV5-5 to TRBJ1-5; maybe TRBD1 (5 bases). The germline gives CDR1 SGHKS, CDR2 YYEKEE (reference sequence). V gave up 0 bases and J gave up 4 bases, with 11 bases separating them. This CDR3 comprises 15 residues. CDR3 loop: CASSLARGVNQPQHF. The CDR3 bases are TGTGCCAGCAGCTTGGCAAGAGGGGTGAATCAGCCCCAGCATTTT.

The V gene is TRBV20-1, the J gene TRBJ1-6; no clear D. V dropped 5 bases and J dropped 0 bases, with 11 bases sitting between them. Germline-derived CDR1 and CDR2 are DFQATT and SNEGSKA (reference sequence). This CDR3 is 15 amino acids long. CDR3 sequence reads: CSARPPSSYNSPLHF. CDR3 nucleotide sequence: TGCAGTGCTCGGCCCCCGAGCTCCTATAATTCACCCCTCCACTTT.

In nucleotides, the CDR3 is TGTGCCAGCAGCCAACCACAGGGGGCCTACGAGCAGTACTTC. Translated: CASSQPQGAYEQYF. J is TRBJ2-7 and V is TRBV6-2 or TRBV6-3, with 8 positions matching TRBD1. The trim removed 6 bases at V and 2 bases at J, leaving 6 bases unmatched. CDR3 length equals 14 residues. Germline CDR1 and CDR2: MNHEY and SVGEGT.

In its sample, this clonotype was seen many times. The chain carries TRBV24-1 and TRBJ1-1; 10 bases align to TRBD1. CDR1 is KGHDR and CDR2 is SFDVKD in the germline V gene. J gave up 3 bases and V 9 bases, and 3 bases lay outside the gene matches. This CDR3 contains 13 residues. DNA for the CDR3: TGTGCCACCTCAGGGACAGGGGACACTGAAGCTTTCTTT. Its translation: CATSGTGDTEAFF.

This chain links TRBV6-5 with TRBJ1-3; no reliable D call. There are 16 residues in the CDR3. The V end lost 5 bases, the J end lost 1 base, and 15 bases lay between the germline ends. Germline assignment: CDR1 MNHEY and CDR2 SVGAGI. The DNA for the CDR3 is TGTGCCAGCAGTCGTAGGACGGGGAGGTCTGGAAACACCATATATTTT. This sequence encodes CASSRRTGRSGNTIYF.

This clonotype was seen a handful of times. The CDR3 DNA reads TGTGCCAGCAGTTATTCACCGGGACAGGGACATTCCTTCACAGATACGCAGTATTTT. Amino acid sequence: CASSYSPGQGHSFTDTQYF. The chain joins TRBV6-2 or TRBV6-3 to TRBJ2-3; 9 nucleotides agree with TRBD1. The CDR3 is made up of 19 amino acids. Germline trimming cut 3 bases from V and 2 bases from J; bases unmatched to any gene: 15. Germline CDR1 MNHEY, CDR2 SVGEGT.

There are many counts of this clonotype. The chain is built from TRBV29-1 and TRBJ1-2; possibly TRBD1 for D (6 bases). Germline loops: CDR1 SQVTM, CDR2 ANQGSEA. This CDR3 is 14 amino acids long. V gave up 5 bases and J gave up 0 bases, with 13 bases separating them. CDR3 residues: CSVMKGGTNYGYTF. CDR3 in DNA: TGCAGCGTTATGAAGGGGGGGACTAACTATGGCTACACCTTC.